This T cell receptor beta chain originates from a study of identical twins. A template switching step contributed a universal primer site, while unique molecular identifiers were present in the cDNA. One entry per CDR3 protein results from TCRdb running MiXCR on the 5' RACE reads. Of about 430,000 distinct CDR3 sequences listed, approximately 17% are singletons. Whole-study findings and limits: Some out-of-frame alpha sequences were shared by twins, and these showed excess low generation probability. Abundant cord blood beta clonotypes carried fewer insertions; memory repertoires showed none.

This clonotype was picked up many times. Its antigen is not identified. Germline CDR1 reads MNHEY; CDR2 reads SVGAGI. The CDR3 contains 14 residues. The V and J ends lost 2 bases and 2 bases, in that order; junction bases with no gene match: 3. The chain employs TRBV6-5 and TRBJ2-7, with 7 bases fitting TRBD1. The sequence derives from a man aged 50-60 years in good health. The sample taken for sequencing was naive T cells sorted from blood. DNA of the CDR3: TGTGCCAGCAGTTACACGGGACAGCCCTACGAGCAGTACTTC. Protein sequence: CASSYTGQPYEQYF.